These T cell receptor beta chains were read from a single sample in a study of cytomegalovirus exposure and HLA in healthy donors. TCRdb keeps only in-frame clones here, not all; method: immunoSEQ multiplex PCR. The table shows more than 200,000 clones, with 82% occurring only once. The sequencing input was PBMCs. These receptor sequences come from a middle-aged man in good health and CMV-seropositive. The CDR3 runs from the conserved cysteine through the conserved F or W. The order of the fields is V gene, D gene, clone size, J gene, CDR3 length, CDR3 DNA, CDR3 protein. The D gene is left open where the match is weak. Not every row has a clone size; where given, it reads once, few, many or a size class.

>TRBV29-1|NA|NA|TRBJ2-7|14
TGCAGCGTTGGGTTTTGGCTAGCTGGCTACGAGCAGTACTTC
CSVGFWLAGYEQYF
>TRBV11-2|TRBD2|NA|TRBJ2-2|17
TGTGCCAGCAGCTTACGACTAGCGGGAGCGGGCACCGGGGAGCTGTTTTTT
CASSLRLAGAGTGELFF
>TRBV7-9|TRBD2|NA|TRBJ2-1|16
TGTGCCAGCAGCCAAGCGGGACTAGCGGTTTACAATGAGCAGTTCTTC
CASSQAGLAVYNEQFF
>TRBV5-1|TRBD1|NA|TRBJ1-2|15
TGCGCCAGCAGCTTGGGACAGGGGATGGACTATGGCTACACCTTC
CASSLGQGMDYGYTF
>TRBV6-4|NA|NA|TRBJ1-5|13
TGTGCCAGCAGTGAAGCCCGCGGTCAGCCCCAGCATTTT
CASSEARGQPQHF
>TRBV6-5|TRBD2|NA|TRBJ2-2|16
TGTGCCAGCAGTTATCGACTAGCACCGAACACCGGGGAGCTGTTTTTT
CASSYRLAPNTGELFF
>TRBV5-1|TRBD2|NA|TRBJ2-7|15
TGCGCCAGCAGCTTGGTTGCGGGAGGGGCCTACGAGCAGTACTTC
CASSLVAGGAYEQYF
>TRBV27|TRBD2|NA|TRBJ2-1|15
TGTGCCAGCAGTTTTATACTAGCGGACTACAATGAGCAGTTCTTC
CASSFILADYNEQFF
>TRBV27|NA|few|TRBJ2-7|12
TGTGCCAGCAGTGCCCTCAGGGGAGAGCAGTACTTC
CASSALRGEQYF
>TRBV7-9|NA|NA|TRBJ2-1|14
TGTGCCAGCAGCTTCGTGGACACGTACAATGAGCAGTTCTTC
CASSFVDTYNEQFF
>TRBV2|NA|NA|TRBJ1-2|13
TGTGCCAGCAGTGTCCAGGGTCAGCGTGGCTACACCTTC
CASSVQGQRGYTF
>TRBV9|TRBD2|NA|TRBJ2-3|14
TGTGCCAGCAGCCCGGGACTAGCAGCAGATACGCAGTATTTT
CASSPGLAADTQYF
>TRBV5-1|TRBD2|NA|TRBJ2-2|15
TGCGCCAGCAGCTACCTAGCGGGAGGCACCGGGGAGCTGTTTTTT
CASSYLAGGTGELFF
>TRBV5-6|TRBD1|NA|TRBJ1-6|16
TGTGCCAGCAGCTCTACAGGGGGCTCCTATAATTCACCCCTCCACTTT
CASSSTGGSYNSPLHF
>TRBV5-1|NA|NA|TRBJ1-5|15
TGCGCCAGCAGCTTGGAAGGGGTTAACAATCAGCCCCAGCATTTT
CASSLEGVNNQPQHF
>TRBV7-3|TRBD1|NA|TRBJ2-1|14
TGTGCCAGCAGCCCAAACCGGGACAGCAATGAGCAGTTCTTC
CASSPNRDSNEQFF
>TRBV10-3|NA|NA|TRBJ1-1|16
TGTGCCATCAGTTCCGGCGGGGCGGGCGTAAACACTGAAGCTTTCTTT
CAISSGGAGVNTEAFF
>TRBV10-3|NA|NA|TRBJ1-2|16
TGTGCCATCAGTGAGTCGGGGTCGGAGGGTCTCCACGGCTACACCTTC
CAISESGSEGLHGYTF
>TRBV27|TRBD1|NA|TRBJ1-2|18
TGTGCCAGCAGTCCACCTCTGGGGTTCTTACAGGGGGCCAGGGGCTACACCTTC
CASSPPLGFLQGARGYTF
>TRBV30|TRBD1|NA|TRBJ1-3|14
TGTGCCTGGAAAAACCCGGGACAGGGGCACACCATATATTTT
CAWKNPGQGHTIYF
>TRBV19|NA|NA|TRBJ2-3|15
TGTGCCAGTAGTATCCAAGCGGTCTCCGCAGATACGCAGTATTTT
CASSIQAVSADTQYF
>TRBV27|NA|NA|TRBJ1-1|13
TGTGCCAGCAGCTACTTGGGGGGCACTGAAGCTTTCTTT
CASSYLGGTEAFF
>TRBV6-5|TRBD1|NA|TRBJ2-1|15
TGTGCCAGCAGTTCCCCCCGGACAGGGAGAGATGAGCAGTTCTTC
CASSSPRTGRDEQFF
>TRBV30|NA|NA|TRBJ2-5|15
TGTGCCTGCACAGGGGGGGGGACTTGGGGAGAGACCCAGTACTTC
CACTGGGTWGETQYF
>TRBV7-9|TRBD1|NA|TRBJ2-1|15
TGTGCCAGCAGCCCCGGACAGGGATCCTACAATGAGCAGTTCTTC
CASSPGQGSYNEQFF
>TRBV19|NA|NA|TRBJ2-1|15
TGTGCCAGTAGTATAGATCACGGGACTCCGAATGAGCAGTTCTTC
CASSIDHGTPNEQFF
>TRBV7-3|TRBD2|NA|TRBJ2-2|14
TGTGCCAGCAGCTTTGGCGGGAGTAGGGGGGAGCTGTTTTTT
CASSFGGSRGELFF
>TRBV7-3|TRBD2|NA|TRBJ2-1|15
TGTGCCAGCAGCTTGCTAGCGGGAGGTCTCGATGAGCAGTTCTTC
CASSLLAGGLDEQFF
>TRBV7-8|NA|NA|TRBJ1-3|17
TGTGCCAGCAGCTTAAGTCTGGCGGTTGGTTTGGGAAACACCATATATTTT
CASSLSLAVGLGNTIYF